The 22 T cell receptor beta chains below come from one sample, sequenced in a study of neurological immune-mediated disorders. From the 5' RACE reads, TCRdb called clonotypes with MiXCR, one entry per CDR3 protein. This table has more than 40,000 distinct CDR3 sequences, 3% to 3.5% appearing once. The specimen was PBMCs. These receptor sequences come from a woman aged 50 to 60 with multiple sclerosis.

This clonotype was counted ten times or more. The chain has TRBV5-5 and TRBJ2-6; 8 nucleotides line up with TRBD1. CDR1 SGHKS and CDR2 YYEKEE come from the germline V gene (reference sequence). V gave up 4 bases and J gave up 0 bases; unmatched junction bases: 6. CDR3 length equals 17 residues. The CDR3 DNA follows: TGTGCCAGCAGCCCAACAGGGGGTAGCTCTGGGGCCAACGTCCTGACTTTC. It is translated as CASSPTGGSSGANVLTF.

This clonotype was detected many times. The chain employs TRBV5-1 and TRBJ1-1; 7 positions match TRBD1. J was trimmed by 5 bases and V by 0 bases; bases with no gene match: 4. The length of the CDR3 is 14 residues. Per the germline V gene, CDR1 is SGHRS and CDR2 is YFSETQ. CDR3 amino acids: CASSLGQGSTEAFF. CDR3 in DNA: TGCGCCAGCAGCTTGGGACAGGGAAGTACTGAAGCTTTCTTT.

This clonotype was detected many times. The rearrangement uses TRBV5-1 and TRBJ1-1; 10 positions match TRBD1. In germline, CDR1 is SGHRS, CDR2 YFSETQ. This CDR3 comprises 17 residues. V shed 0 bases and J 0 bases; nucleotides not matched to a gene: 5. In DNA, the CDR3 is TGCGCCAGCAGCTTGGAAAGGACAGGGGGTTTGAACACTGAAGCTTTCTTT. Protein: CASSLERTGGLNTEAFF.

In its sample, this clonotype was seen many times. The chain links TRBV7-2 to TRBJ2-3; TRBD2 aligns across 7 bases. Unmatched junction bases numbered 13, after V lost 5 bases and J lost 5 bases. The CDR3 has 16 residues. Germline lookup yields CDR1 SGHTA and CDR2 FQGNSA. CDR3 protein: CASSELGTTTQDTQYF. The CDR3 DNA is TGTGCCAGCAGCGAACTCGGGACTACGACTCAAGATACGCAGTATTTT.

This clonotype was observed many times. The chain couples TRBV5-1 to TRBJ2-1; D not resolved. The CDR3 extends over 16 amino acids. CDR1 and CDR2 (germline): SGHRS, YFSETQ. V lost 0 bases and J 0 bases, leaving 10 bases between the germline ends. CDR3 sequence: CASSLAATGSYNEQFF. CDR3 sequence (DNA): TGCGCCAGCAGCTTGGCAGCGACGGGCTCCTACAATGAGCAGTTCTTC.

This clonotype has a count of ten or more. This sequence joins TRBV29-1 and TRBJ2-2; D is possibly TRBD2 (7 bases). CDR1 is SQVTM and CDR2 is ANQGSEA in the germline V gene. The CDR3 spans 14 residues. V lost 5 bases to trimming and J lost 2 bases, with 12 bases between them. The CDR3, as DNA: TGCAGCGTTTCACGGGGGGCCAACACCGGGGAGCTGTTTTTT. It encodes CSVSRGANTGELFF.

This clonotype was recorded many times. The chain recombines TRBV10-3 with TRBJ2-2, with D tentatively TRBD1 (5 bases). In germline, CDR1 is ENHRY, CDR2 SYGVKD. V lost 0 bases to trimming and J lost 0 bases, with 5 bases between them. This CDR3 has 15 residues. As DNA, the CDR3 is TGTGCCATCAGTGAGTCGACAGCGAACACCGGGGAGCTGTTTTTT. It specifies CAISESTANTGELFF.

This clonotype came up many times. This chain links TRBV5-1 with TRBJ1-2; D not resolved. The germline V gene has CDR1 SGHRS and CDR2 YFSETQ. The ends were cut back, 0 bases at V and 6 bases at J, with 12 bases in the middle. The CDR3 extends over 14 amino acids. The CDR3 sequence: CASSLASVQHGYTF. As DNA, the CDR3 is TGCGCCAGCAGCTTGGCCTCGGTACAGCATGGCTACACCTTC. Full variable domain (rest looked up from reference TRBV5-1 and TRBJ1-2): KAGVTQTPRYLIKTRGQQVTLSCSPISGHRSVSWYQQTPGQGLQFLFEYFSETQRNKGNFPGRFSGRQFSNSRSEMNVSTLELGDSALYLCASSLASVQHGYTFGSGTRLTVV.

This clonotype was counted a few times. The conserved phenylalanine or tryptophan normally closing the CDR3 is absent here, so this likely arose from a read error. The CDR3: CASRTQRALYEQYI. CDR3 nucleotide sequence: TGTGCCAGCAGGACCCAGCGGGCCCTTTACGAGCAGTACATC. The V gene is TRBV6-1, the J gene TRBJ2-7; possibly TRBD2 for D (6 bases). Trimming took off 6 bases at V and 4 bases at J, with 16 bases between the two ends. Germline CDR1 and CDR2: MNHNS and SASEGT. This CDR3 has 14 amino acids.

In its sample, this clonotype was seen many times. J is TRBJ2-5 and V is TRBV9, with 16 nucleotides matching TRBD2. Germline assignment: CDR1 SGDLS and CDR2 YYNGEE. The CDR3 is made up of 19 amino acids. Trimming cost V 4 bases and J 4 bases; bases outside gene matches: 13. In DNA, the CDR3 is TGTGCCAGCAGCCCGGGACTAGCGGGAGGGAGGGGCCTCAGAGAGACCCAGTACTTC. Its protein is CASSPGLAGGRGLRETQYF.

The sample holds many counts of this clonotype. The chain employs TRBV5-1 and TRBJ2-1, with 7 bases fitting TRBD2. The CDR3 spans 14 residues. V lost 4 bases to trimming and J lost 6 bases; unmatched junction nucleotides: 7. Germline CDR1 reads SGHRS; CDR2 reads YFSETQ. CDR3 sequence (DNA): TGCGCCAGCAGCCCGGCCGGGACTACCAATGAGCAGTTCTTC. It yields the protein CASSPAGTTNEQFF.

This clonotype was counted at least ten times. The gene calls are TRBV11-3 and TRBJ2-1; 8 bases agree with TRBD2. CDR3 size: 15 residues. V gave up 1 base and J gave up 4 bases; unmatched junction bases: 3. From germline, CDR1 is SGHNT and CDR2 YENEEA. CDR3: CASSLVAGGYNEQFF. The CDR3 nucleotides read TGTGCCAGCAGCTTAGTTGCGGGGGGTTACAATGAGCAGTTCTTC.

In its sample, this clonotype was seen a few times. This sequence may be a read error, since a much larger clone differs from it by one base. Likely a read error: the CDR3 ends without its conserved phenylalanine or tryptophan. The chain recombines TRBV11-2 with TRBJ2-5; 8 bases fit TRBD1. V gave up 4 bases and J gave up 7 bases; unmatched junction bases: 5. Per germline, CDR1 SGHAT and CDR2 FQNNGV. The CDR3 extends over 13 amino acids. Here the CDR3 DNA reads TGTGCCAGCAGCTATACAGGGGGAGGGACCCAGTACTGC. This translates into CASSYTGGGTQYC.

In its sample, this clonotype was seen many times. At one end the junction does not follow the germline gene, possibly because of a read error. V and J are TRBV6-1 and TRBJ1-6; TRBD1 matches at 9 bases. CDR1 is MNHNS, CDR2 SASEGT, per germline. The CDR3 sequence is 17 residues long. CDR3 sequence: CASREVNRDRDYSPLHF. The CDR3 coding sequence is TGTGCCAGCAGGGAAGTAAACCGGGACAGGGATTATTCACCCCTCCACTTT.

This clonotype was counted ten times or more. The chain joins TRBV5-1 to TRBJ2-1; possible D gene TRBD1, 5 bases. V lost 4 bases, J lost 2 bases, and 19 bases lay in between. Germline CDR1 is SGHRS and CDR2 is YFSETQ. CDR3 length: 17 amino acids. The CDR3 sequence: CASSLGGAGLPYNEQFF. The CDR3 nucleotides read TGCGCCAGCAGCCTGGGTGGGGCCGGGCTCCCCTACAATGAGCAGTTCTTC.

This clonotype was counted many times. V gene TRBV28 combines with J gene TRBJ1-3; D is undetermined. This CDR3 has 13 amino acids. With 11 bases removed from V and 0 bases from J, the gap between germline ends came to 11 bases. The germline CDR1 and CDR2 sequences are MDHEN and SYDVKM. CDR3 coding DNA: TGTGCCTCTCGTAAGTCCTCTGGAAACACCATATATTTT. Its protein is CASRKSSGNTIYF.

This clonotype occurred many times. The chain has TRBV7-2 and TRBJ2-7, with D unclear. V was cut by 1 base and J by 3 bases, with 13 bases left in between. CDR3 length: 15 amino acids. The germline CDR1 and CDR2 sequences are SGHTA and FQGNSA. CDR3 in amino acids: CASSLVLGYRYEQYF. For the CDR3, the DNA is TGTGCCAGCAGCTTAGTTCTCGGGTACCGCTACGAGCAGTACTTC.

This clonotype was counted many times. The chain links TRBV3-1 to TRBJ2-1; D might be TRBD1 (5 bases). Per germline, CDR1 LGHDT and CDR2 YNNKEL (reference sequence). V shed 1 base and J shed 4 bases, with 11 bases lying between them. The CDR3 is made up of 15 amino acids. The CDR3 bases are TGTGCCAGCAGCCAAGGGGGCGCGAATTACAATGAGCAGTTCTTC. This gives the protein CASSQGGANYNEQFF.

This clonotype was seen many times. The CDR3 is CASSLAVPVGVYDGYTF. CDR3 sequence (DNA): TGTGCCAGCAGCTTAGCGGTTCCAGTGGGGGTCTATGATGGCTACACCTTC. This rearrangement joins TRBV7-9 to TRBJ1-2, with D maybe TRBD1 (5 bases). Deletions cut 0 bases from V and 6 bases from J, with 20 bases between. Per germline, CDR1 SEHNR and CDR2 FQNEAQ (reference sequence). This CDR3 contains 17 residues. Full variable domain (outside the CDR3, taken from reference TRBV7-9 and TRBJ1-2): DTGVSQNPRHKITKRGQNVTFRCDPISEHNRLYWYRQTLGQGPEFLTYFQNEAQLEKSRLLSDRFSAERPKGSFSTLEIQRTEQGDSAMYLCASSLAVPVGVYDGYTFGSGTRLTVV.

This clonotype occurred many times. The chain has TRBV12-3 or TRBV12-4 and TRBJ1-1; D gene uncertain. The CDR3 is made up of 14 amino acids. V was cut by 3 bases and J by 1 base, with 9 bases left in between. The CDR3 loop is CASSFMSGNTEAFF. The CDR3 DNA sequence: TGTGCCAGCAGTTTTATGTCTGGGAACACTGAAGCTTTCTTT.

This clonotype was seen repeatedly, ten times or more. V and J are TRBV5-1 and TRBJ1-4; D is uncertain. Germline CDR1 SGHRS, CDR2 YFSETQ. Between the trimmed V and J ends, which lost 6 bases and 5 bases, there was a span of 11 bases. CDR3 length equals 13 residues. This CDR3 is CASTKDRNEKLFF. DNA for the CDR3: TGCGCCAGCACCAAGGACCGGAATGAAAAACTGTTTTTT.

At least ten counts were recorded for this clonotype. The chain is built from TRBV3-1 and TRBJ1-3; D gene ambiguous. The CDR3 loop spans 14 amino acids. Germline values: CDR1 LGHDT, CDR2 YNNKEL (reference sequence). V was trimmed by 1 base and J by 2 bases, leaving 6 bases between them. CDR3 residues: CASSQGRAGNTIYF. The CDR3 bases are TGTGCCAGCAGCCAAGGACGAGCTGGAAACACCATATATTTT.